This T cell receptor beta chain was observed in a study of regulatory T cells in long-lasting Graves disease. The overall study: Newly diagnosed Graves' patients had under 3 months of antithyroid drugs. General study points: Favoring TRBV28, TRBJ1-2 and TRBJ2-5 was a feature seen in persistent disease.

The authors built TCR beta libraries using iRepertoire HTBI primers and Arm-PCR of CDR3 regions. Original processing methods: Samples revealed 62 TRBV and roughly 15 TRBJ segments. One entry per CDR3 protein results from TCRdb running MiXCR on the multiplex PCR reads. TCRdb's processing, not the authors', yielded these V and J calls. The sample shows roughly 510,000 distinct CDR3 sequences, about 16% of them seen only once. Time point denoted: newly diagnosed GD, antithyroid drugs for less than 3 months. Construction of the TCR library relied on RNA isolated from PBMCs. There are many counts of this clonotype. The antigen is undetermined. Trimming cost V 3 bases and J 11 bases, with 16 bases left between them. The CDR3 sequence is 13 residues long. Germline assignment: CDR1 KGHSH and CDR2 LQKENI. This sample also appeared in a second study, on T cells in Graves' hyperthyroidism and ophthalmopathy. As that study records: Appearing also in blood were most of the thyroid clonotypes expanded above 0.001.

Material: peripheral blood mononuclear cells (PBMCs), obtained at new diagnosis, from a patient treated with antithyroid drugs. The clonotype was recovered from a man younger than 30 with Graves disease. V usage is TRBV18 and J usage is TRBJ1-1; a possible D gene is TRBD1 (6 bases). The CDR3 reads CASSPGTSQGAFF. CDR3 nucleotides: TGTGCCAGCTCACCCGGGACCTCCCAGGGGGCTTTCTTT.